The TCR beta chain described here comes from a study of blood T cell repertoires in COVID-19. Germline lookup yields CDR1 SGHAT and CDR2 FQNNGV. V gave up 5 bases and J gave up 7 bases, with 18 bases separating them. The CDR3 has 16 residues. The protocol was immunoSEQ multiplex PCR, while the TCRdb copy is restricted to in-frame clones and leaves out a portion. The sample lists about 260,000 clones, approximately 90% occurring once. The receptor's source is a woman aged 40 to 50 with acute or convalescent COVID-19. The sequenced sample was peripheral blood. V gene TRBV11-2 combines with J gene TRBJ1-6; unclear D gene. CDR3 nucleotide sequence: TGTGCCAGCAGCCCCGGTAGAGGGAAAAGAAATTCACCCCTCCACTTT. Translation: CASSPGRGKRNSPLHF.